This T cell receptor (beta chain) was retrieved from a study of kidney transplant recipient with SARS-CoV-2 infection. In TCRdb, the reads were re-called with MiXCR into one record per CDR3 protein. The profile covers 200,000 to 300,000 distinct CDR3 sequences, with 25% to 30% appearing a single time and roughly 7% taken by the ten largest. This clonotype was found a few times. The germline V gene has CDR1 MDHEN and CDR2 SYDVKM. V was cut by 1 base and J by 0 bases, with 10 bases left in between. The CDR3 totals 16 residues. The sequencing here drew on a blood sample, taken at baseline and around day 110 from a kidney transplant recipient. This TCR was recovered from a male patient between 25 and 39 years old who had COVID-19 and was a kidney transplant recipient. The graft donor may have contributed some T cells. The V call is TRBV28, the J call TRBJ2-1; tentative D call: TRBD1 (6 bases). The CDR3 reads CASSLYGTHSYNEQFF. DNA of the CDR3: TGTGCCAGCAGTTTATACGGGACACACTCCTACAATGAGCAGTTCTTC.